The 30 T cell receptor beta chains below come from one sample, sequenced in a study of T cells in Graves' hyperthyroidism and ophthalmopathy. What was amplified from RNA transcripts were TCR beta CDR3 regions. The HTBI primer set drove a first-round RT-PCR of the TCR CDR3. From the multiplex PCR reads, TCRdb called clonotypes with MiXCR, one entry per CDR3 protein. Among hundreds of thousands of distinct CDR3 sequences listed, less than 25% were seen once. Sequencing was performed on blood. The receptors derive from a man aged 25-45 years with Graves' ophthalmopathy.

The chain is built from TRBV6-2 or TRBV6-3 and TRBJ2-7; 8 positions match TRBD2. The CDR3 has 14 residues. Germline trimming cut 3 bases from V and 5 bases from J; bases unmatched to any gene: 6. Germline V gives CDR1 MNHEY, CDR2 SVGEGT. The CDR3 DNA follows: TGTGCCAGCAGTTATCGGGAGGGCCCAAACGAGCAGTACTTC. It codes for CASSYREGPNEQYF.

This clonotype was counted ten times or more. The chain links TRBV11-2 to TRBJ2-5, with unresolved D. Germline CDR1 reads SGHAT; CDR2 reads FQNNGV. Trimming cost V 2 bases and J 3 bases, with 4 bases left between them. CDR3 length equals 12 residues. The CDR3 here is CASSLPEETQYF. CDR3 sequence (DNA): TGTGCCAGCAGCTTACCGGAAGAGACCCAGTACTTC.

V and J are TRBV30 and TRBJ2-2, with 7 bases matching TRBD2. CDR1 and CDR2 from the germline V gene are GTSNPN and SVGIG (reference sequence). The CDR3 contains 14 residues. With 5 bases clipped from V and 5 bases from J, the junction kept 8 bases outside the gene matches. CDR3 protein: CAWDLGRGTGELFF. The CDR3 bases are TGTGCCTGGGATTTGGGGAGGGGAACCGGGGAGCTGTTTTTT. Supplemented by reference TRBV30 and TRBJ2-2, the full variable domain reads SQTIHQWPATLVQPVGSPLSLECTVEGTSNPNLYWYRQAAGRGLQLLFYSVGIGQISSEVPQNLSASRPQDRQFILSSKKLLLSDSGFYLCAWDLGRGTGELFFGEGSRLTVL.

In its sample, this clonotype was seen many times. CDR3 sequence reads: CASSYYSVGGGTDTQYF. The CDR3 nucleotides read TGTGCCAGCAGTTACTATAGCGTGGGGGGTGGCACAGATACGCAGTATTTT. The V gene is TRBV28, the J gene TRBJ2-3, with a possible D match to TRBD2 (6 bases). The V gene lost 4 bases and the J gene lost 1 base, with 18 bases spanning the gap. This CDR3 has 17 amino acids. Per germline, CDR1 MDHEN and CDR2 SYDVKM. The full variable domain, its missing parts supplied by reference TRBV28 and TRBJ2-3, is DVKVTQSSRYLVKRTGEKVFLECVQDMDHENMFWYRQDPGLGLRLIYFSYDVKMKEKGDIPEGYSVSREKKERFSLILESASTNQTSMYLCASSYYSVGGGTDTQYFGPGTRLTVL.

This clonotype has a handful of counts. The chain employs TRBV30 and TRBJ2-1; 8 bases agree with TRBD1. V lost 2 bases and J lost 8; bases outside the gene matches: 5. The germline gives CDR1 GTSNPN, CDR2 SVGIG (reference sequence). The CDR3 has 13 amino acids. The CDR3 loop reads CAWSSTGADEQFF. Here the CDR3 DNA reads TGTGCCTGGAGTTCGACAGGGGCGGATGAGCAGTTCTTC.

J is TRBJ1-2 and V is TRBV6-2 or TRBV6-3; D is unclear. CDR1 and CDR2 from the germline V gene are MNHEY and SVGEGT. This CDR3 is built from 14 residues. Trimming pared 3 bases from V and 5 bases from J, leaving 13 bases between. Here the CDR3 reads CASSYHSELYGYTF. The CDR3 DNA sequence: TGTGCCAGCAGTTATCACAGCGAACTTTATGGCTACACCTTC.

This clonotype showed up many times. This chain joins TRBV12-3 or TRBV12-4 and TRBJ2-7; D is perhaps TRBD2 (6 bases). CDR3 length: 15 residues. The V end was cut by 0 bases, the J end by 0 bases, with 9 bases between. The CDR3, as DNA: TGTGCCAGCAGTTTAGCGTTGGGGGGCTCCTACGAGCAGTACTTC. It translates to CASSLALGGSYEQYF.

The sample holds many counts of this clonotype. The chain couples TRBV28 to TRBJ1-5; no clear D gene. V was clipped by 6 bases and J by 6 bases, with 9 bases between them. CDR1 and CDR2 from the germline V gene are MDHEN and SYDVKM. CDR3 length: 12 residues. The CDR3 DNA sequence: TGTGCCAGCAGGGGGTCAAGTCAGCCCCAGCATTTT. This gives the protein CASRGSSQPQHF.

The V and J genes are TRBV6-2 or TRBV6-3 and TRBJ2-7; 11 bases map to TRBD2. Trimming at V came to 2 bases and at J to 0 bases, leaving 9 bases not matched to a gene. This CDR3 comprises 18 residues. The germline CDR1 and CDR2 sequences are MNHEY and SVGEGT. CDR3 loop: CASSYLGTSGFSSYEQYF. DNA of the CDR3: TGTGCCAGCAGTTACCTCGGGACTAGCGGTTTTAGCTCCTACGAGCAGTACTTC.

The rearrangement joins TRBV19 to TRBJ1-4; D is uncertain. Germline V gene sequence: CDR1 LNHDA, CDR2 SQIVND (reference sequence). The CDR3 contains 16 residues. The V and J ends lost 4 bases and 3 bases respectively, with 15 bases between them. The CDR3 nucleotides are TGTGCCAGTAGTACCGAAACCAGCAGTTCTAATGAAAAACTGTTTTTT. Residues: CASSTETSSSNEKLFF.

The CDR3 nucleotides are TGTGCCAGCAGTCCTCGACAGGGTTTGCCCTACGAGCAGTACTTC. This encodes CASSPRQGLPYEQYF. V and J are TRBV27 and TRBJ2-7; TRBD1 aligns across 7 bases. The CDR3 contains 15 residues. Germline trimming cut 5 bases from V and 2 bases from J; bases unmatched to any gene: 9. Germline V gene sequence: CDR1 MNHEY, CDR2 SMNVEV (reference sequence).

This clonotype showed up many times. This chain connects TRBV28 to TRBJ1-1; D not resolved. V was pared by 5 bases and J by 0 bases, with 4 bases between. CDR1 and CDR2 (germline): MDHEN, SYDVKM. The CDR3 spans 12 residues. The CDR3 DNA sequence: TGTGCCAGCAGTACAGTGAACACTGAAGCTTTCTTT. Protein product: CASSTVNTEAFF.

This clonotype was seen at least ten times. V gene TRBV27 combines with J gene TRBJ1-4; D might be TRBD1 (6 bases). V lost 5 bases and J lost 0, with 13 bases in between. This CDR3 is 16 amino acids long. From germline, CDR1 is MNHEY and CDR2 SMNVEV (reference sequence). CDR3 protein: CASSTTGLSTNEKLFF. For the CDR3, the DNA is TGTGCCAGCAGTACCACAGGGTTATCAACTAATGAAAAACTGTTTTTT.

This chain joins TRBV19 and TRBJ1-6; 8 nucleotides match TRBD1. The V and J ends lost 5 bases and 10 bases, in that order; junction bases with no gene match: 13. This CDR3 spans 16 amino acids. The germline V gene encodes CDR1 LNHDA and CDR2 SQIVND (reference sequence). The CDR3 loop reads CASSPTDRGLLSPLHF. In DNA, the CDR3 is TGTGCCAGTAGTCCGACCGACAGGGGTTTGTTGTCACCCCTCCACTTT.

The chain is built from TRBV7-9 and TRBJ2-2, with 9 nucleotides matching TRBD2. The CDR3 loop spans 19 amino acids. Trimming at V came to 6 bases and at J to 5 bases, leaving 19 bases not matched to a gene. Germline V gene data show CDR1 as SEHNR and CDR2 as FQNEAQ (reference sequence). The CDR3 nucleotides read TGTGCCAGCAGTTCCACTGGACTAGCGCCCTACACCGGGACCGGGGAGCTGTTTTTT. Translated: CASSSTGLAPYTGTGELFF. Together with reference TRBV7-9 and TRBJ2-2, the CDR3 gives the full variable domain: DTGVSQNPRHKITKRGQNVTFRCDPISEHNRLYWYRQTLGQGPEFLTYFQNEAQLEKSRLLSDRFSAERPKGSFSTLEIQRTEQGDSAMYLCASSSTGLAPYTGTGELFFGEGSRLTVL.

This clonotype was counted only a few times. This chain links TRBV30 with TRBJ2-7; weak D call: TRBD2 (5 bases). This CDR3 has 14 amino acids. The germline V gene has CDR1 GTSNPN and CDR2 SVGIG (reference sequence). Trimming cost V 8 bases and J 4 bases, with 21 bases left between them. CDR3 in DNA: TGTGCCGGCCAAGGACCACTAGAGAGGTACGAGCAGTACTTC. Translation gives CAGQGPLERYEQYF. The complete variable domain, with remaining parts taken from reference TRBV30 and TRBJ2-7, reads SQTIHQWPATLVQPVGSPLSLECTVEGTSNPNLYWYRQAAGRGLQLLFYSVGIGQISSEVPQNLSASRPQDRQFILSSKKLLLSDSGFYLCAGQGPLERYEQYFGPGTRLTVT.

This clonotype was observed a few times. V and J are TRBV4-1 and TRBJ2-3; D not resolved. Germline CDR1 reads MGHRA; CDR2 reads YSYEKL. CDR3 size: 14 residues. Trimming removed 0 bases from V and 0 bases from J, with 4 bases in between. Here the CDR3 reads CASSQESSTDTQYF. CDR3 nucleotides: TGCGCCAGCAGCCAAGAATCCAGCACAGATACGCAGTATTTT.

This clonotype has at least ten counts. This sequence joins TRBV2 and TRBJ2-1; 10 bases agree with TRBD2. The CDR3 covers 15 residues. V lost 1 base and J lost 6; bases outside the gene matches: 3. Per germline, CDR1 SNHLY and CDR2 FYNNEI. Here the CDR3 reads CASSEGVAGGNEQFF. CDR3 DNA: TGTGCCAGCAGTGAAGGAGTAGCGGGAGGCAATGAGCAGTTCTTC.

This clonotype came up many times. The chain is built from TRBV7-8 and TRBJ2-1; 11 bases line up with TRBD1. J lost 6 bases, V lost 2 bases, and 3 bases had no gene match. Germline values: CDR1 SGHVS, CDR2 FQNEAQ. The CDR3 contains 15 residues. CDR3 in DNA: TGTGCCAGCAGCTTAAGGGACAGGGGGGCCAATGAGCAGTTCTTC. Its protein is CASSLRDRGANEQFF. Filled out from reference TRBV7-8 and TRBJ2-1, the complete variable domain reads GAGVSQSPRYKVAKRGQDVALRCDPISGHVSLFWYQQALGQGPEFLTYFQNEAQLDKSGLPSDRFFAERPEGSVSTLKIQRTQQEDSAVYLCASSLRDRGANEQFFGPGTRLTVL.

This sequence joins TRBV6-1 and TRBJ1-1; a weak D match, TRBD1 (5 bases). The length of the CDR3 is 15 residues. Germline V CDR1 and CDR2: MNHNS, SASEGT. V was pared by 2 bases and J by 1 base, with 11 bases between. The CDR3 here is CASSELRDPNTEAFF. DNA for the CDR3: TGTGCCAGCAGTGAACTTCGGGACCCGAACACTGAAGCTTTCTTT.

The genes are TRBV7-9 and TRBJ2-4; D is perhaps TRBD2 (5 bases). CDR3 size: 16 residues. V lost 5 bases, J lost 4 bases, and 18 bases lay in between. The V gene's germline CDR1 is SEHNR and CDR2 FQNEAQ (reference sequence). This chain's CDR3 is CASSPIVEDAKNIQYF. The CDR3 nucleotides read TGTGCCAGCAGCCCAATTGTGGAGGACGCAAAAAACATTCAGTACTTC.

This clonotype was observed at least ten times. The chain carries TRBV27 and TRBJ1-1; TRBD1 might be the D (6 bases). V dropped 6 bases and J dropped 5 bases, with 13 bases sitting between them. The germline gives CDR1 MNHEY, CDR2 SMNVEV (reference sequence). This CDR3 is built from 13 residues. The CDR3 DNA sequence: TGTGCCAGCAGCTTAGGGGGTGGGACTGAAGCTTTCTTT. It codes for CASSLGGGTEAFF.

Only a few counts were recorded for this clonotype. In DNA, the CDR3 is TGTGCCTGGGAATTCAGGGGAAGGTCCTACGAGCAGTACTTC. It translates to CAWEFRGRSYEQYF. The rearrangement joins TRBV30 to TRBJ2-7; the D gene is possibly TRBD1 (6 bases). CDR3 length equals 14 residues. Per the germline V gene, CDR1 is GTSNPN and CDR2 is SVGIG (reference sequence). V shed 5 bases and J shed 1 base, with 15 bases lying between them.

CDR3 amino acids: CATGQGAVADTQYF. DNA for the CDR3: TGTGCCACGGGACAGGGGGCGGTGGCAGATACGCAGTATTTT. V usage is TRBV10-3 and J usage is TRBJ2-3, with 12 bases identical to TRBD1. J gave up 4 bases and V 10 bases, and 6 bases lay outside the gene matches. The CDR3 contains 14 residues. The V gene's germline CDR1 is ENHRY and CDR2 SYGVKD.

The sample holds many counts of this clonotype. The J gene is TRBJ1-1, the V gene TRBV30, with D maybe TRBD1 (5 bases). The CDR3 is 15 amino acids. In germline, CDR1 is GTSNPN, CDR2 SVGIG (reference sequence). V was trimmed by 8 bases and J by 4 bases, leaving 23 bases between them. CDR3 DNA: TGTGCCGGGACCCCCCCGGACACGTTTGGCACTGAAGCTTTCTTT. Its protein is CAGTPPDTFGTEAFF.

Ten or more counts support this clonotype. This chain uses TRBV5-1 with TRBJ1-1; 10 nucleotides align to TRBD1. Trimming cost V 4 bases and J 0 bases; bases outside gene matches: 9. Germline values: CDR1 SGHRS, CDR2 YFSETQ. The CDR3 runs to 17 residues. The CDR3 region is CASSPAGQGELNTEAFF. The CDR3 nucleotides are TGCGCCAGCAGCCCAGCCGGACAGGGGGAATTGAACACTGAAGCTTTCTTT. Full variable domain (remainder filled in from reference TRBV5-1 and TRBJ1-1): KAGVTQTPRYLIKTRGQQVTLSCSPISGHRSVSWYQQTPGQGLQFLFEYFSETQRNKGNFPGRFSGRQFSNSRSEMNVSTLELGDSALYLCASSPAGQGELNTEAFFGQGTRLTVV.

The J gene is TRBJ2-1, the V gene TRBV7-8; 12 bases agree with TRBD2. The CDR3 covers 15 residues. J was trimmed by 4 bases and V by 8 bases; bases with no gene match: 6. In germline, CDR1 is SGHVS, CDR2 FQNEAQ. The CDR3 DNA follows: TGTGCCAGCGGCCCTACTAGCGGGGGGTACAATGAGCAGTTCTTC. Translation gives CASGPTSGGYNEQFF.

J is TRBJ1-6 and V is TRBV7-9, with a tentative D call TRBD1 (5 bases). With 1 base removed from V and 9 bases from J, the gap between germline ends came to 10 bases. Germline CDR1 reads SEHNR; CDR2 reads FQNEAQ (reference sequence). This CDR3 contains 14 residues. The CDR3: CASSLDPGRSPLHF. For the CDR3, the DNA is TGTGCCAGCAGCTTAGATCCGGGACGTTCACCCCTCCACTTT. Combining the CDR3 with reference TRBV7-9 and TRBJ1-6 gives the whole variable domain DTGVSQNPRHKITKRGQNVTFRCDPISEHNRLYWYRQTLGQGPEFLTYFQNEAQLEKSRLLSDRFSAERPKGSFSTLEIQRTEQGDSAMYLCASSLDPGRSPLHFGNGTRLTVT.

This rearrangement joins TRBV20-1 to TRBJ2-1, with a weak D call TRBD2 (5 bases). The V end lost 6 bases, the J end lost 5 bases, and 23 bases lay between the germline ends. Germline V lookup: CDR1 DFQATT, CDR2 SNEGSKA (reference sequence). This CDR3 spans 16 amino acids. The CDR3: CSAFTLWRVMDNEQFF. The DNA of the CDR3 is TGCAGTGCCTTCACCCTCTGGCGGGTCATGGACAATGAGCAGTTCTTC.

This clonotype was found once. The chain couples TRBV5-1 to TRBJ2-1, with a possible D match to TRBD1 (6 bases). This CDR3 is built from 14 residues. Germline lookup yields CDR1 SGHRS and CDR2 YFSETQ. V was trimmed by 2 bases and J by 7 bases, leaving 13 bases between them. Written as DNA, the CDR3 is TGCGCCAGCAGCTTAGGCAGGGGCGTTAATGAGCAGTTCTTC. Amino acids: CASSLGRGVNEQFF.